This TCR beta chain was documented in a study of blood T cell repertoires in COVID-19. Overall study context: Donors in Cohort 3 counted as recovered after two negative PCRs, clearance, or symptom resolution.

Enrolled through a virtual design, the participants were between roughly 18 and 100 years of age and came from 24 US areas. Using immunoSEQ multiplex PCR, the repertoire was profiled, and TCRdb retains in-frame clones only, with some absent. Counted here are approximately 190,000 clones, 86% occurring once; the ten biggest clones make up approximately 25%. Germline lookup yields CDR1 SGHNT and CDR2 YYREEE (reference sequence). With 4 bases removed from V and 5 bases from J, the gap between germline ends came to 16 bases. This CDR3 is built from 15 residues. V usage is TRBV5-4 and J usage is TRBJ2-1; tentative D call: TRBD2 (7 bases). The source material was PBMCs or T cells enriched from blood (not recorded which). This TCR came from a woman in her 40s in a cohort exposed to, infected with or recovered from COVID-19 (not recorded which). The DNA of the CDR3 is TGTGCCAGCAGCAGAGGGGGGGGCTGGGACAATGAGCAGTTCTTC. Translation: CASSRGGGWDNEQFF.